The rows below give T cell receptor beta chains drawn from one sample of a study of Ad26.COV2.S vaccination and SARS-CoV-2 variants. TCRdb keeps only in-frame clones here, not all; method: immunoSEQ multiplex PCR. The table records about 330,000 clones, 90% of them present only once. The sequencing used peripheral blood, collected in a trial of Ad26.COV2.S vaccine versus placebo. These TCRs come from a person aged 18 to 65 who received the Ad26.COV2.S COVID-19 vaccine or a placebo. The conserved cysteine and the conserved F or W are not part of the CDR3 here. Fields, in order: J gene, D gene, V gene, CDR3 protein. D genes are given only for firm matches.

>TRBJ1-1|-|TRBV5-6
ASSLSGTEAF
>TRBJ2-7|-|TRBV5-1
ASSLVYRGIYEQY
>TRBJ1-1|-|TRBV18
ASSPGGQTEAF
>TRBJ2-1|-|TRBV7-6
ASSLEANEINEQF
>TRBJ1-5|-|TRBV10-3
AISPGAGNQPQH
>TRBJ1-6|-|TRBV7-8
ASSLGQRAPLH
>TRBJ1-1|-|TRBV5-1
ASSQGHSFLSEAF
>TRBJ2-3|TRBD1|TRBV29-1
SVKMMMVTGYYGSGTDTQY
>TRBJ2-1|-|TRBV7-9
ASSLAEGIGSYNEQF
>TRBJ1-2|-|TRBV3-1/TRBV3-2
ASSQEGSNYGYT
>TRBJ1-1|TRBD1|TRBV9
ASSGTGGSWNTEAF
>TRBJ1-5|TRBD1|TRBV7-9
ASSIGTGDSNQPQH
>TRBJ2-1|-|TRBV5-4
ASSLTPGAYNEQF
>TRBJ1-1|-|TRBV2
ASSSRTAYTEAF
>TRBJ2-7|TRBD1|TRBV5-4
ASSPTYGTGSGEQY
>TRBJ2-1|-|TRBV4-3
ASSQAATTNNEQF
>TRBJ1-1|-|TRBV3-1/TRBV3-2
ASRNPENTEAF
>TRBJ2-1|TRBD2|TRBV10-3
AIRLAGGPDEQF
>TRBJ2-5|TRBD2|TRBV7-3
ASSVGLAGGPAYQETQY
>TRBJ1-1|-|TRBV18
ASSLQGGGTEAF
>TRBJ2-5|-|TRBV2
ASGELVETQY
>TRBJ1-2|-|TRBV30
AWSAGSGGYT
>TRBJ2-3|-|TRBV13
ASLRANLGPDTQY
>TRBJ1-2|TRBD1|TRBV6-2/TRBV6-3
ASIPGRTGGLGYT
>TRBJ1-1|-|TRBV29-1
SVADSNTEAF
>TRBJ1-6|-|TRBV15
ATRPRGFYNSPLH
>TRBJ1-4|TRBD1|TRBV5-6
ASSVGTGELF
>TRBJ2-1|-|TRBV12-3/TRBV12-4
ASSSPLRNEQF
>TRBJ1-6|-|TRBV7-2
ASSPPYNSPLH
>TRBJ1-1|-|TRBV6-1
ASSEKGEGAF
>TRBJ1-4|-|TRBV9
ASSGEDSPTDWKLF
>TRBJ2-2|-|TRBV7-9
ASSQDRMRAGELF
>TRBJ1-1|-|TRBV4-3
ASSQRGSDNTEAF
>TRBJ2-3|-|TRBV7-9
ASSLGVGTPSTDTQY
>TRBJ2-5|-|TRBV7-9
ASSTGTALLYQETQY
>TRBJ2-5|-|TRBV5-4
ASSSGETQY
>TRBJ1-1|-|TRBV20-1
SAPLRDLAF
>TRBJ2-2|TRBD1|TRBV12-3/TRBV12-4
ASRDRGTGELF
>TRBJ1-6|TRBD1|TRBV5-1
ASSWTTGDGDNSPLH
>TRBJ2-3|-|TRBV14
ASSLENAGTDTQY
>TRBJ2-6|-|TRBV7-9
ASSLVWYSGANVLT
>TRBJ1-2|-|TRBV7-9
ASSLPAGTNYGYT
>TRBJ2-1|TRBD1|TRBV27
ASSLSAGGFGEQF
>TRBJ1-3|-|TRBV4-1
ASTPLAGNGNTIY
>TRBJ2-5|-|TRBV9
ASSEGKQLQETQY